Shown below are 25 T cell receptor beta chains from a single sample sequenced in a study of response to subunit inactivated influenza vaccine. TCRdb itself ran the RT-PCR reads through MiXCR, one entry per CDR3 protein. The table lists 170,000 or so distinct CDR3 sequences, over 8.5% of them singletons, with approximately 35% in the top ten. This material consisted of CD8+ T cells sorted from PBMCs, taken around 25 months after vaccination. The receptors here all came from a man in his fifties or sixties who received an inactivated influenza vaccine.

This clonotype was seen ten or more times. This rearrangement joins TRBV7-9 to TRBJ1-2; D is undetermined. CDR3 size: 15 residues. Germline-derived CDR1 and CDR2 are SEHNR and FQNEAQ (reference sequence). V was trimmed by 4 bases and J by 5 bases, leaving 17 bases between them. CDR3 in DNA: TGTGCCAGCAGCTCCGTCGATGCGGAGGCTTATGGCTACACCTTC. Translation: CASSSVDAEAYGYTF.

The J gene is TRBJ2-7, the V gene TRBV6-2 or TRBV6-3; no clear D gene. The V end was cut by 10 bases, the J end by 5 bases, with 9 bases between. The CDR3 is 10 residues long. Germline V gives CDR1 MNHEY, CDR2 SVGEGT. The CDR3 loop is CATGGHEQYF. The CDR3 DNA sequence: TGTGCCACGGGTGGACACGAGCAGTACTTC.

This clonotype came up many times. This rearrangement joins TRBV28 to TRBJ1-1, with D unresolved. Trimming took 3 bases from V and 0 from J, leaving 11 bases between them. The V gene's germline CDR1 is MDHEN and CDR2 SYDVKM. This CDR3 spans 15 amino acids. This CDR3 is CASSFTTRLNTEAFF. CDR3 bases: TGTGCCAGCAGTTTCACAACTCGGTTGAACACTGAAGCTTTCTTT.

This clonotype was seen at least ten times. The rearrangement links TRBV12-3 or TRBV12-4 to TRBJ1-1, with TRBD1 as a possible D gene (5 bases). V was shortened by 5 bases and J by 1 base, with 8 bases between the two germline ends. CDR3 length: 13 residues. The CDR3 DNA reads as TGTGCCAGCAGTCCTGGACAGAACACTGAAGCTTTCTTT. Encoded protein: CASSPGQNTEAFF.

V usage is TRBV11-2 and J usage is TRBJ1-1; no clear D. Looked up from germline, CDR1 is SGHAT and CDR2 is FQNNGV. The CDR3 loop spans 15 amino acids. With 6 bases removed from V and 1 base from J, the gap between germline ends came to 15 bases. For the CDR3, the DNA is TGTGCCAGCAGGTCACCAGGAGGGCAGAACACTGAAGCTTTCTTT. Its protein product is CASRSPGGQNTEAFF.

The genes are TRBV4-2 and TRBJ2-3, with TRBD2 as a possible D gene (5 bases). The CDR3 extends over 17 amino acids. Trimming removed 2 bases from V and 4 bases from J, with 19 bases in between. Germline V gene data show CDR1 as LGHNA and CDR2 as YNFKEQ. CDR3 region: CASSQILVLTVPDTQYF. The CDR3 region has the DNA TGTGCCAGCAGCCAAATACTAGTTCTGACCGTTCCAGATACGCAGTATTTT.

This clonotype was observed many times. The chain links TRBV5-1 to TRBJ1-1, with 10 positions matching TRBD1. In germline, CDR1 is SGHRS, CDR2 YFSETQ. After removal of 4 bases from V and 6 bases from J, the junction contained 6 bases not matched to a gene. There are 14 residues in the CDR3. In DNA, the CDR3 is TGCGCCAGCAGCATGACAGGGGGCAACGCTGAAGCTTTCTTT. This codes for CASSMTGGNAEAFF.

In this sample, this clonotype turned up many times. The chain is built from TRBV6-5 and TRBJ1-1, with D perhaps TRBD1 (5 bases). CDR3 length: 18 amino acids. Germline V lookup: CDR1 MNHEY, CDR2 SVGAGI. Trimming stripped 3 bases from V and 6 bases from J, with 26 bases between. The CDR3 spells CASSYQRPIRQRHSEAFF. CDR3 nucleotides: TGTGCCAGCAGTTATCAACGACCGATACGACAGCGTCATTCTGAAGCTTTCTTT.

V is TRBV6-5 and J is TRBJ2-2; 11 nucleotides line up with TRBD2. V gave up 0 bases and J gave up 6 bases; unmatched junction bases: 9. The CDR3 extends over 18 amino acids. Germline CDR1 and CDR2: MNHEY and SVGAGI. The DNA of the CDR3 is TGTGCCAGCAGTTACTCCTTAACACTAGCGGGGGTATCCGGGGAGCTGTTTTTT. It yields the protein CASSYSLTLAGVSGELFF.

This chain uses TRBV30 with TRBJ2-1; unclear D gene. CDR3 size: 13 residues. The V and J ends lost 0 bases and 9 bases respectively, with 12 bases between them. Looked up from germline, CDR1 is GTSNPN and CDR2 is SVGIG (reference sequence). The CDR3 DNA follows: TGTGCCTGGAGTGTACTCGAGTTTTCTGAGCAGTTCTTC. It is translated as CAWSVLEFSEQFF.

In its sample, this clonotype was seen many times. CDR3 in DNA: TGCGCCAGCGGGACGGAGGCTCGGGACGGGGAGCTGTTTTTT. Translating it yields CASGTEARDGELFF. The chain couples TRBV4-3 to TRBJ2-2; D is tentatively TRBD1 or TRBD2 (5 bases each). Germline V gene sequence: CDR1 LGHNA, CDR2 YSLEER. Trimming cost V 8 bases and J 7 bases, with 17 bases left between them. This CDR3 comprises 14 residues.

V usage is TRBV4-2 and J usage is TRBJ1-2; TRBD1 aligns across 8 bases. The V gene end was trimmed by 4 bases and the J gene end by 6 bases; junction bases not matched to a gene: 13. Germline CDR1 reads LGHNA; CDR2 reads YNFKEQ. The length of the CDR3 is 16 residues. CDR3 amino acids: CASSPGQVEVSHGYTF. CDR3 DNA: TGTGCCAGCAGCCCGGGACAGGTGGAAGTCTCCCATGGCTACACCTTC.

CDR3 coding DNA: TGCAGTGCTACTCAGACAGGGGGCAATCAGCCCCAGCATTTT. Translating it yields CSATQTGGNQPQHF. The chain has TRBV20-1 and TRBJ1-5; 8 nucleotides match TRBD1. Germline V gives CDR1 DFQATT, CDR2 SNEGSKA (reference sequence). The ends lost 4 bases at V and 2 bases at J; junction bases unmatched: 4. This CDR3 is 14 amino acids long.

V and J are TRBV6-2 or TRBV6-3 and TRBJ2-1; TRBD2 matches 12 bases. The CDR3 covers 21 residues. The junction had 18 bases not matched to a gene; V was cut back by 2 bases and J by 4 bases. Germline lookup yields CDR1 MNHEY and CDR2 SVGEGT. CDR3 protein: CASSYPPASGRAVHLYNEQFF. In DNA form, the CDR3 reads TGTGCCAGCAGTTACCCGCCGGCTAGCGGGAGGGCCGTTCATTTGTACAATGAGCAGTTCTTC.

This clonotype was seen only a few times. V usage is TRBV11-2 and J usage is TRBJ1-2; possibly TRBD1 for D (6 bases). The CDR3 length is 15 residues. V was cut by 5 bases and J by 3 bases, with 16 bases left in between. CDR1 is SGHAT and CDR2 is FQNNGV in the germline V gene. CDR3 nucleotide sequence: TGTGCCAGCAGCAGTTACAGGGCTTCTGACTATGGCTACACCTTC. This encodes CASSSYRASDYGYTF.

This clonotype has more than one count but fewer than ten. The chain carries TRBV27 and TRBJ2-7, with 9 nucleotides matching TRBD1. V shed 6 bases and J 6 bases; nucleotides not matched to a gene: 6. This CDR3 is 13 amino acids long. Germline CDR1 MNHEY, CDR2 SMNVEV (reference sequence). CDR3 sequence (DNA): TGTGCCAGCAGCTATGGGACAGGGAGCGAGCAGTACTTC. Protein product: CASSYGTGSEQYF.

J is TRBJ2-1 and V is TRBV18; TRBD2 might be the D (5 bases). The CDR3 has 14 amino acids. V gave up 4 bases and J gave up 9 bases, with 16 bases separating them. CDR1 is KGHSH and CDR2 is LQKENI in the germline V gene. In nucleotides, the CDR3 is TGTGCCAGCTCACTGGAAGTCAAGCGGTCTGAGCAGTTCTTC. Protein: CASSLEVKRSEQFF.

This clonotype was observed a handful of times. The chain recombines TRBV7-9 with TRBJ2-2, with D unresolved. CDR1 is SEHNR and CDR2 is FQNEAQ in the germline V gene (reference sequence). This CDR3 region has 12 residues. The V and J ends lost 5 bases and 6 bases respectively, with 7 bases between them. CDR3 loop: CASSPFPGELFF. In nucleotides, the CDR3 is TGTGCCAGCAGCCCCTTCCCCGGGGAGCTGTTTTTT.

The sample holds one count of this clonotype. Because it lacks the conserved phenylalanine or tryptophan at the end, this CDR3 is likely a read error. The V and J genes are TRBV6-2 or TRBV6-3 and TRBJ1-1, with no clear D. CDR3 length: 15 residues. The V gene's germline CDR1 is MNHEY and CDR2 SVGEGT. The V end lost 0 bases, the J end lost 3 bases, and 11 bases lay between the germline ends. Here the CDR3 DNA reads TGTGCCAGCAGTTACTCGGTAAGGGCACACACTGAAGCTTTCTCT. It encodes CASSYSVRAHTEAFS.

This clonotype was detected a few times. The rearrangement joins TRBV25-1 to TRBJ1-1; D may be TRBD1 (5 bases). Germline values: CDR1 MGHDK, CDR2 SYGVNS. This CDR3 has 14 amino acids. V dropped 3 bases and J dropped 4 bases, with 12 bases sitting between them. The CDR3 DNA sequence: TGTGCCAGCAGTGATGTTTGGGGGGGCACTGAAGCTTTCTTT. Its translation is CASSDVWGGTEAFF. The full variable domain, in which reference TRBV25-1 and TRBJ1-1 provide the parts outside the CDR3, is EADIYQTPRYLVIGTGKKITLECSQTMGHDKMYWYQQDPGMELHLIHYSYGVNSTEKGDLSSESTVSRIRTEHFPLTLESARPSHTSQYLCASSDVWGGTEAFFGQGTRLTVV.

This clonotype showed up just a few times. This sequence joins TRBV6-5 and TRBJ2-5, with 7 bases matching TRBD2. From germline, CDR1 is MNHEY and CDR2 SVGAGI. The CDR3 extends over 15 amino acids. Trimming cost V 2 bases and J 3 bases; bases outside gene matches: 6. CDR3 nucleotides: TGTGCCAGCAGTTACGATAGCGGGCCGGAAGAGACCCAGTACTTC. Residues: CASSYDSGPEETQYF.

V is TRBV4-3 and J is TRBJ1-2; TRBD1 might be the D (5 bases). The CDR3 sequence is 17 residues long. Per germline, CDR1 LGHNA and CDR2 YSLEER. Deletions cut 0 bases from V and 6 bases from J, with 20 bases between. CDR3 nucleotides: TGCGCCAGCAGCCAAGATCTTACTCGTACCGTGGGGCATGGCTACACCTTC. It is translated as CASSQDLTRTVGHGYTF.

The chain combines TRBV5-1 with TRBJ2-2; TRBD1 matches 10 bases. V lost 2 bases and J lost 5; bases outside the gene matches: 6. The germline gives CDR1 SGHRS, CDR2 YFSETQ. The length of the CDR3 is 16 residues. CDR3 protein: CASSFGTGAGTGELFF. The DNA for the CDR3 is TGCGCCAGCAGCTTCGGGACAGGGGCTGGGACCGGGGAGCTGTTTTTT.

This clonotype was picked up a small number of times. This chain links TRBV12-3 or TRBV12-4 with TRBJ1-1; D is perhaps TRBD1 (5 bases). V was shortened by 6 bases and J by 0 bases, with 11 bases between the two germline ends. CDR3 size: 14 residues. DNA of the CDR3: TGTGCCAGCAGACCCGGAGGGGTGAACACTGAAGCTTTCTTT. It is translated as CASRPGGVNTEAFF.

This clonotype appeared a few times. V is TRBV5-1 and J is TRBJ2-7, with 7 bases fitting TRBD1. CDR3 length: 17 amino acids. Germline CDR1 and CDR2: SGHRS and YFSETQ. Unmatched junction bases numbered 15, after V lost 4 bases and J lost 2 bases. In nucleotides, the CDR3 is TGCGCCAGCAGCAGAAGCTACAGGGGTGAGATCACCTACGAGCAGTACTTC. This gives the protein CASSRSYRGEITYEQYF.